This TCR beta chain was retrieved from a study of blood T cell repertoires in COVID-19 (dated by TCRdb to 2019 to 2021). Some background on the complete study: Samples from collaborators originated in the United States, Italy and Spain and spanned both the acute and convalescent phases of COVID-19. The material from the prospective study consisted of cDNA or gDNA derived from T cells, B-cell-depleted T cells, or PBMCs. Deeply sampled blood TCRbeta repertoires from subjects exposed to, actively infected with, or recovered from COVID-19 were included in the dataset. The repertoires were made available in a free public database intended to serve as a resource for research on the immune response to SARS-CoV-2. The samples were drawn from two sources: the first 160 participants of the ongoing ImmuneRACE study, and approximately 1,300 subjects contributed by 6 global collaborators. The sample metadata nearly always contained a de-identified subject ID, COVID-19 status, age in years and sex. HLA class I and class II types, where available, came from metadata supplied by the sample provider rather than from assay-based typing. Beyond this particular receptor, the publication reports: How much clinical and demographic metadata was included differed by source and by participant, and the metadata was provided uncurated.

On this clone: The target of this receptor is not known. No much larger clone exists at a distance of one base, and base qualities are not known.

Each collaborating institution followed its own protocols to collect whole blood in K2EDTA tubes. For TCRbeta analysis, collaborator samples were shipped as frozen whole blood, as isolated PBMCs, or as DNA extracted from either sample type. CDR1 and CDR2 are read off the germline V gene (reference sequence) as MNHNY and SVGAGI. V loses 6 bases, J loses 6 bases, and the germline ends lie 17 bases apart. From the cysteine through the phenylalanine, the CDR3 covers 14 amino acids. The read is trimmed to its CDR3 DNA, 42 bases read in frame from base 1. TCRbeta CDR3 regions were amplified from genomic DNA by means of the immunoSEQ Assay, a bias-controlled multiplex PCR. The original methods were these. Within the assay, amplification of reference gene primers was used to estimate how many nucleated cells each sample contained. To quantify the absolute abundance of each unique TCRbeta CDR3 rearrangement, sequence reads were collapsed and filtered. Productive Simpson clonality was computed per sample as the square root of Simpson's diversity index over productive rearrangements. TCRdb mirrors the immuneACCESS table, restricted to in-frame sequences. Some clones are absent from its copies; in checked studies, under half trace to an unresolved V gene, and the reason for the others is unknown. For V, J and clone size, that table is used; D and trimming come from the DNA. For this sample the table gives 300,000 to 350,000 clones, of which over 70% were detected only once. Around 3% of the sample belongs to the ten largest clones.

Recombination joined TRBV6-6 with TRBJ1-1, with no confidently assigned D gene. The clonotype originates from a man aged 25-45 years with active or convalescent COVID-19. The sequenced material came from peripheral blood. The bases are TGTGCCAGCAGAGAGGACTCACCGATGGCTGAAGCTTTCTTT. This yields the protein CASREDSPMAEAFF.